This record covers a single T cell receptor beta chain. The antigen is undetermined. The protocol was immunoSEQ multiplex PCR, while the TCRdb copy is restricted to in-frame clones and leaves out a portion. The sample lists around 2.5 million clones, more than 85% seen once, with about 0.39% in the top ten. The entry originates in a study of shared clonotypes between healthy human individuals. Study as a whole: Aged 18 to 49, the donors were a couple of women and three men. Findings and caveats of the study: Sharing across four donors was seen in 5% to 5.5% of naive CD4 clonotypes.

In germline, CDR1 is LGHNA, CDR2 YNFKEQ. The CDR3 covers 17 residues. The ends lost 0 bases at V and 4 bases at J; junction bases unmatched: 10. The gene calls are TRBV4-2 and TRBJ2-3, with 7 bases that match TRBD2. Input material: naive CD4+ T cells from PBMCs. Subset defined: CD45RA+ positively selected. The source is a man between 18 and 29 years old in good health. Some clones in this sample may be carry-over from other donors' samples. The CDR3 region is CASSQDPPTSPADTQYF. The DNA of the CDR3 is TGTGCCAGCAGCCAAGATCCCCCGACTAGCCCCGCAGATACGCAGTATTTT.